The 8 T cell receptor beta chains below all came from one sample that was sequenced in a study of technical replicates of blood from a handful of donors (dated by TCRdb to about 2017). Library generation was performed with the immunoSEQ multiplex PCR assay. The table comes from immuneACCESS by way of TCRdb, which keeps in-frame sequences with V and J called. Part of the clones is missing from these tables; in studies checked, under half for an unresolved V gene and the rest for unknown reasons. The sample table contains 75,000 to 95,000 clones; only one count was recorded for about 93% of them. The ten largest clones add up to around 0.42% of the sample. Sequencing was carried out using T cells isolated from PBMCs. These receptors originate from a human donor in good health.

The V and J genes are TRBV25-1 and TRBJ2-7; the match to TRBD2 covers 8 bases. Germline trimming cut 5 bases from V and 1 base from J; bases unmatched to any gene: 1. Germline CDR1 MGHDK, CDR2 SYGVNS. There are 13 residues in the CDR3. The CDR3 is CASSSGGSYEQYF. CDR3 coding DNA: TGTGCCAGCAGTAGCGGGGGATCCTACGAGCAGTACTTC.

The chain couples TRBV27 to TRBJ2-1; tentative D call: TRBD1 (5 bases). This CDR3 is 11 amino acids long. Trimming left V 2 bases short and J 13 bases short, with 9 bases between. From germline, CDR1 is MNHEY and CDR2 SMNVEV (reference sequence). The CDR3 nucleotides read TGTGCCAGCAGTTTAGGGGCAGCCCAGTTCTTC. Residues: CASSLGAAQFF.

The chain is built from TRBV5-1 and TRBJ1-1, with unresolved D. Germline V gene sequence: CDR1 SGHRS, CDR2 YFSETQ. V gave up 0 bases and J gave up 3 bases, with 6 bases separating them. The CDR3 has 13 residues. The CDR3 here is CASSLVRYTEAFF. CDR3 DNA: TGCGCCAGCAGCTTGGTCAGATACACTGAAGCTTTCTTT.

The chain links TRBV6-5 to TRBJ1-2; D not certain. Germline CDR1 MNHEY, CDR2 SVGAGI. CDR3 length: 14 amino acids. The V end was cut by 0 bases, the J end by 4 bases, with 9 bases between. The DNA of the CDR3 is TGTGCCAGCAGTTACTCTAGCGGGCTCTATGGCTACACCTTC. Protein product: CASSYSSGLYGYTF.

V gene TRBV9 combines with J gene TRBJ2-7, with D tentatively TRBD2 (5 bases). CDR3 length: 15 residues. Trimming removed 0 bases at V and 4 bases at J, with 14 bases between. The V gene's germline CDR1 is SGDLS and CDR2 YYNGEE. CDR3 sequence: CASSVGYLAAYEQYF. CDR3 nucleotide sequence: TGTGCCAGCAGCGTAGGTTATCTAGCTGCTTACGAGCAGTACTTC. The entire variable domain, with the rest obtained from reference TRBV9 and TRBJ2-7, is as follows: DSGVTQTPKHLITATGQRVTLRCSPRSGDLSVYWYQQSLDQGLQFLIQYYNGEERAKGNILERFSAQQFPDLHSELNLSSLELGDSALYFCASSVGYLAAYEQYFGPGTRLTVT.

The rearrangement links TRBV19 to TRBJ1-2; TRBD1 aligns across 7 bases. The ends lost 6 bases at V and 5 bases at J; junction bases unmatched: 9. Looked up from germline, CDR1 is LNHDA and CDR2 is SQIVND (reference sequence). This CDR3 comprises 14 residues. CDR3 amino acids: CASSHKTGIYGYTF. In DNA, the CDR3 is TGTGCCAGTAGCCATAAGACAGGGATTTATGGCTACACCTTC.

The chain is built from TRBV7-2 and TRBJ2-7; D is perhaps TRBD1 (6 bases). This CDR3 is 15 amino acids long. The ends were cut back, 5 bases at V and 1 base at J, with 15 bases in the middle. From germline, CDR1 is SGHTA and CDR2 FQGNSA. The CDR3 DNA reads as TGTGCCAGCAGCCCACAATGGGGACATTCCTACGAGCAGTACTTC. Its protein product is CASSPQWGHSYEQYF.

The CDR3 bases are TGTGCCAGCAGTGGCGGGAGGGACGGAGATACGCAGTATTTT. This translates into CASSGGRDGDTQYF. The chain combines TRBV2 with TRBJ2-3; 9 bases are shared with TRBD2. V shed 4 bases and J 5 bases; nucleotides not matched to a gene: 4. Germline V CDR1 and CDR2: SNHLY, FYNNEI. The CDR3 covers 14 residues.